This section outlines one TCR beta chain sequence together with its context. Antigen specificity is unknown. It may be a read error: a sequence one base away is much more abundant. This sample was taken from a study of human T cells and chemical hapten exposure. Study background: Skin of the upper inner arm, about 2 cm by about 2 cm, received 2% DPC for sensitization.

Time point specified: patch test 1, 2 weeks after DPC sensitization. Treatment in this sample: therapeutic diphenylcyclopropenone sensitization with weekly scalp DPC. Sequencing started from total RNA isolated from unfractionated whole blood. Study conclusions and caveats: In comparison with controls, expanded TCRs gave rise to a significantly larger number of large CDR3 similarity clusters.

V shed 6 bases and J shed 4 bases, with 15 bases lying between them. The CDR3 has 14 residues. Per germline, CDR1 SEHNR and CDR2 FQNEAQ (reference sequence). Single cDNA molecules in the library carried unique molecular identifiers attached during preparation. MiXCR, applied by TCRdb to the RACE reads, yields one record per CDR3 protein. The sample shows fewer than 400,000 distinct CDR3 sequences, approximately 6.9% of them seen only once. The TCR originated in a woman aged 18-29 years with alopecia areata. Some clones in this sample may be carry-over from other donors' samples. The material sequenced was whole blood, taken in connection with sensitization to the hapten diphenylcyclopropenone (DPC). This chain links TRBV7-9 with TRBJ2-5; a possible D gene is TRBD1 (6 bases). The CDR3 reads CASRQQGPGETQYF. The CDR3, as DNA: TGTGCCAGCAGACAGCAGGGGCCCGGAGAGACCCAGTACTTC.